This T cell receptor beta chain was observed in a study of Graves' ophthalmopathy and Graves' hyperthyroidism. Whole-study context: At the time of initial diagnosis and before any treatment, peripheral blood was collected. Study-wide results and limits: Blood also held most thyroid clonotypes expanded above 0.001 frequency. For predicting ophthalmopathy progression, the model had roughly 70% sensitivity and roughly 72% specificity.

Isolation of PBMCs was performed using over 8.5 ml of fresh peripheral blood. This clonotype was seen ten or more times. Its cognate antigen is unknown. The TCR beta CDR3 regions underwent amplification from RNA transcripts. The library came from an HTBI-primed first-round RT-PCR and a second-round multiplex PCR. TCRdb re-analysed the multiplex PCR reads in MiXCR, keeping a single row per CDR3 protein. The sample has hundreds of thousands of distinct CDR3 sequences; 22% are singletons. The source is a woman aged 18-35 years with stable Graves' hyperthyroidism. Some clones in this sample may be carry-over from other donors' samples. The sample consisted of peripheral blood.

For the CDR3, the DNA is TGTGCCAGCAAGGGCTCGCAAGAGACCCAGTACTTC. This translates into CASKGSQETQYF. The chain has TRBV6-1 and TRBJ2-5; D call uncertain. Germline V CDR1 and CDR2: MNHNS, SASEGT. The V end lost 7 bases, the J end lost 2 bases, and 8 bases lay between the germline ends. This CDR3 has 12 amino acids.